The entry below gives a single T cell receptor beta chain sequence along with its context. Its antigen is still unknown. The sample's treatment: roughly 11-day PBMC culture with coronavirus spike peptide pools or control peptides (ViraFEST assay). One should note that the unexposed donor's CD4+ T cells were collected before the COVID-19 pandemic (2011-2018). From unexposed donors, CD4+ T cells were probed, cells permitting, with SARS-CoV-2 S/N and four cold-coronavirus spikes. Per the germline V gene, CDR1 is SEHNR and CDR2 is FQNEAQ (reference sequence). The germline V and J ends were trimmed by 5 bases and 5 bases, with 9 bases remaining between them. The CDR3 totals 12 residues. The study sequenced cultured CD4+ T cell DNA using the Oncomine TCR Beta short-read assay. TCRdb passed the PCR reads through MiXCR, listing each CDR3 protein once. The table lists about 7,300 distinct CDR3 sequences, 35% to 45% of them singletons.

This record comes from a study of vaccination and CD4 T cells after COVID-19. For the study at large: Convalescents were six males and four females, two of them Hispanic. SARS-CoV-2, HCoV-NL63, HCoV-OC43 and HCoV-229E supplied the overlapping spike peptides used to stimulate cells.

This receptor was identified in a human donor in good health. This chain connects TRBV7-9 to TRBJ1-2; D unclear. Material: CD4+ T cells from blood, cultured in vitro. The CDR3 DNA reads as TGTGCCAGCAGCCTCGGGCCATATGGCTACACCTTC. It encodes CASSLGPYGYTF.